These T cell receptor beta chains were read from a single sample in a study of technical replicates of blood from a handful of donors. Data came from immunoSEQ multiplex PCR; TCRdb stores just in-frame clones and leaves some out. The table has 70,000 to 95,000 clones, 95% seen once; the top ten hold around 0.24%. The sequenced sample consisted of T cells isolated from PBMCs. The receptors shown here come from a human donor in good health. Each CDR3 is given with its conserved first and last residue. A D gene is named only where the DNA matches it firmly. Rows may omit the clone size; those that give it use once, few, many or a size class.

D: .; V: TRBV30; J: TRBJ1-4; size: .; DNA: TGTGCCTGGAGTGTAGACGGCCTAGGTGAAAAACTGTTTTTT; CDR3: CAWSVDGLGEKLFF
D: .; V: TRBV5-6; J: TRBJ1-2; size: .; DNA: TGTGCCAGCAGCACCATGACAGGCCTTACTAACTATGGCTACACCTTC; CDR3: CASSTMTGLTNYGYTF
D: .; V: TRBV5-1; J: TRBJ1-1; size: once; DNA: TGCGCCAGCAGCTTGGCAGGCCGGGGGACTGAAGCTTTCTTT; CDR3: CASSLAGRGTEAFF
D: TRBD2; V: TRBV5-1; J: TRBJ2-1; size: .; DNA: TGCGCCAGCAGCTATGGACTAGCGGGCACCTACAATGAGCAGTTCTTC; CDR3: CASSYGLAGTYNEQFF
D: .; V: TRBV6-6; J: TRBJ2-4; size: .; DNA: TGTGCCAGCAGTTACTTGGCGGCAGCCAAAAACATTCAGTACTTC; CDR3: CASSYLAAAKNIQYF
D: .; V: TRBV7-2; J: TRBJ1-2; size: .; DNA: TGTGCCAGCAGCTTCGGCCCAGGGGTGGAGAATGGCTACACCTTC; CDR3: CASSFGPGVENGYTF
D: TRBD1; V: TRBV5-5; J: TRBJ2-3; size: .; DNA: TGTGCCAGCAGGGCGGGACAGGGGACAGATACGCAGTATTTT; CDR3: CASRAGQGTDTQYF
D: TRBD1; V: TRBV5-1; J: TRBJ1-6; size: .; DNA: TGCGCCAGCAGGCGCGGGACAGGGACCCATAATTCACCCCTCCACTTT; CDR3: CASRRGTGTHNSPLHF
D: .; V: TRBV5-4; J: TRBJ2-7; size: .; DNA: TGTGCCAGCAGCTTATCGCGGGATAACTACGAGCAGTACTTC; CDR3: CASSLSRDNYEQYF
D: TRBD1; V: TRBV6-1; J: TRBJ2-7; size: .; DNA: TGTGCCAGCAGTGAGTGGACAGGGGGGGCCTACGAGCAGTACTTC; CDR3: CASSEWTGGAYEQYF
D: .; V: TRBV18; J: TRBJ1-5; size: .; DNA: TGTGCCAGCTCACTGGGCAGCAATCAGCCCCAGCATTTT; CDR3: CASSLGSNQPQHF
D: .; V: TRBV5-1; J: TRBJ2-5; size: .; DNA: TGCGCCAGCGGGGGCCCGGCGGGAGAGACCCAGTACTTC; CDR3: CASGGPAGETQYF
D: TRBD2; V: TRBV9; J: TRBJ2-2; size: once; DNA: TGTGCCAGCAGCCCCCGGGATAGCGGGGGCACCGGGGAGCTGTTTTTT; CDR3: CASSPRDSGGTGELFF
D: TRBD1; V: TRBV29-1; J: TRBJ2-1; size: .; DNA: TGCAGCGTATCGGGACAGGGAGGTGAGCAGTTCTTC; CDR3: CSVSGQGGEQFF
D: TRBD1; V: TRBV27; J: TRBJ2-7; size: .; DNA: TGTGCCAGCAGGGGACAGGGGATAGGCATGTACGAGCAGTACTTC; CDR3: CASRGQGIGMYEQYF
D: .; V: TRBV10-3; J: TRBJ1-6; size: few; DNA: TGTGCCATCAGAGAGATAAACAGCAGCTCACCCCTCCACTTT; CDR3: CAIREINSSSPLHF
D: TRBD2; V: TRBV11-3; J: TRBJ2-7; size: .; DNA: TGTGCCACCCGGGGTAGCGGGGGCAACTCCTACGAGCAGTACTTC; CDR3: CATRGSGGNSYEQYF
D: .; V: TRBV5-1; J: TRBJ2-2; size: .; DNA: TGCGCCAGCAGCTTGGACGGGGGAAACACCGGGGAGCTGTTTTTT; CDR3: CASSLDGGNTGELFF
D: TRBD1; V: TRBV14; J: TRBJ2-7; size: .; DNA: TGTGCCAGCAGCCTCGAGGGACAGGGACGTTACGAGCAGTACTTC; CDR3: CASSLEGQGRYEQYF
D: TRBD2; V: TRBV5-8; J: TRBJ2-7; size: .; DNA: TGTGCCAGCAGCTTGGCAGTAGCGGGAGGGCCTGTATACGAGCAGTACTTC; CDR3: CASSLAVAGGPVYEQYF
D: TRBD2; V: TRBV4-2; J: TRBJ2-1; size: .; DNA: TGTGCCAGCAGCCAAGGGAGTAGCGGGGGTTGGTTCTCCTACAATGAGCAGTTCTTC; CDR3: CASSQGSSGGWFSYNEQFF
D: .; V: TRBV21-1; J: TRBJ2-7; size: .; DNA: TGTGCCAGCAGCGAAACTAGCGGGGGGTACGAGCAGTACTTC; CDR3: CASSETSGGYEQYF
D: TRBD1; V: TRBV19; J: TRBJ2-5; size: .; DNA: TGTGCCAGTAGTATACAGGGGGCTGAAGAGACCCAGTACTTC; CDR3: CASSIQGAEETQYF
D: .; V: TRBV10-2; J: TRBJ1-2; size: .; DNA: TGCGCCAGCAGTGAGTCTGCGAGGGCGAATGGCTACACCTTC; CDR3: CASSESARANGYTF
D: .; V: TRBV19; J: TRBJ2-4; size: .; DNA: TGTGCCAGCCGACAGGGTGGGGGGAACATTCAGTACTTC; CDR3: CASRQGGGNIQYF
D: TRBD2; V: TRBV7-7; J: TRBJ2-3; size: .; DNA: TGTGCTAGCGGGGCTGGTGCCCCCACAGATACGCAGTATTTT; CDR3: CASGAGAPTDTQYF
D: TRBD2; V: TRBV7-9; J: TRBJ2-1; size: .; DNA: TGTGCCAGCAGCAGGACTAGCGGGAGAGGGGAGCAGTTCTTC; CDR3: CASSRTSGRGEQFF
D: TRBD2; V: TRBV20-1; J: TRBJ2-5; size: .; DNA: TGCAAGCTAGCGGAACAAGAGACCCAGTACTTC; CDR3: CKLAEQETQYF
D: .; V: TRBV29-1; J: TRBJ2-1; size: few; DNA: TGCAGCGTTGAGGTAAAGGGGAGGCCAAATGAGCAGTTCTTC; CDR3: CSVEVKGRPNEQFF
D: TRBD1; V: TRBV11-2; J: TRBJ1-2; size: .; DNA: TGTGCCAGCAGCTTAGATCTAGGGAACGTAGGACAGGGACATGGCTACACCTTC; CDR3: CASSLDLGNVGQGHGYTF
D: .; V: TRBV11-2; J: TRBJ1-2; size: .; DNA: TGTGCCAGCAGCCCGCGGGGGCAGCCTCTCTATGGCTACACCTTC; CDR3: CASSPRGQPLYGYTF
D: .; V: TRBV27; J: TRBJ1-2; size: .; DNA: TGTGCCAGCAGTTCAAGCTTCAGGGTTGACTATGGCTACACCTTC; CDR3: CASSSSFRVDYGYTF
D: .; V: TRBV27; J: TRBJ1-2; size: .; DNA: TGTGCCAGCAGTACAACGATTAGCCAGGGTGACGGCTACACCTTC; CDR3: CASSTTISQGDGYTF
D: .; V: TRBV5-6; J: TRBJ2-1; size: .; DNA: TGTGCCAGCAGTTCACAGACCGGTGGGTGGGAGCAGTTCTTC; CDR3: CASSSQTGGWEQFF
D: .; V: TRBV2; J: TRBJ2-2; size: .; DNA: TGTGCCAGCAGCGGTAGGGGGTACACCGGGGAGCTGTTTTTT; CDR3: CASSGRGYTGELFF
D: .; V: TRBV7-3; J: TRBJ1-2; size: .; DNA: TGTGCCAGCAGCCCCTCAGGGTCTTCTAACTATGGCTACACCTTC; CDR3: CASSPSGSSNYGYTF
D: TRBD1; V: TRBV9; J: TRBJ2-5; size: .; DNA: TGTGCCAGCAGCTCAGGGGGCGCACACCAAGAGACCCAGTACTTC; CDR3: CASSSGGAHQETQYF
D: TRBD2; V: TRBV5-4; J: TRBJ2-7; size: .; DNA: TGTGCCAGCAGTCCAGGACTAGCGGGGCTCTCCTACGAGCAGTACTTC; CDR3: CASSPGLAGLSYEQYF
D: .; V: TRBV13; J: TRBJ2-5; size: .; DNA: TGTGCCAGCAGCTTAGAGCGCGGAGCCCACCAAGAGACCCAGTACTTC; CDR3: CASSLERGAHQETQYF
D: .; V: TRBV28; J: TRBJ2-2; size: .; DNA: TGTGCCAGCAGTTTTGGGACTCACACCGGGGAGCTGTTTTTT; CDR3: CASSFGTHTGELFF
D: .; V: TRBV19; J: TRBJ1-1; size: .; DNA: TGTGCCAGTAGTATAGTTAGACAAACCACTGAAGCTTTCTTT; CDR3: CASSIVRQTTEAFF
D: .; V: TRBV18; J: TRBJ2-2; size: .; DNA: TGTGCCAGCTCACCTGCCGGACTCGTACAGGGTTCTAACACCGGGGAGCTGTTTTTT; CDR3: CASSPAGLVQGSNTGELFF
D: .; V: TRBV12-2; J: TRBJ2-7; size: .; DNA: TGTGCAAGTCGCTTACCTCTCCGCGCGTCAAGCAGGGGGCCGGGGGAGCAGTACTTC; CDR3: CASRLPLRASSRGPGEQYF